This note documents a single T cell receptor (beta chain) sequence. Its specificity is unknown. Naive CD45RA+ and memory CD45RO+ CD4+ or CD8+ T cells were FACS-sorted. This entry is derived from a study of regulatory dendritic cells for organ transplantation. Germline V gene sequence: CDR1 MNHNS, CDR2 SASEGT. Trimming cost V 6 bases and J 1 base, with 10 bases left between them. The CDR3 is 15 residues long. Findings and limits, study-wide: The most alloreactive TCR clonotypes were found in resting memory CD8+ cells. Mature dendritic cells appeared to drive more memory CD8+ clonal expansion than regulatory ones.

Generated by immunoSEQ multiplex PCR, the TCRdb table keeps only in-frame clones and is missing some. The sample consists of about 29,000 clones, approximately 79% of them appearing once. The chain employs TRBV6-1 and TRBJ2-6; maybe TRBD1 (6 bases). Sequenced: memory CD4+ T cells from blood. Subset indicated: CD45RO+ memory T cells. The receptor was isolated from a human donor in good health. The CDR3 protein is CASSPDRSGANVLTF. The DNA of the CDR3 is TGTGCCAGCAGCCCAGACAGGTCTGGGGCCAACGTCCTGACTTTC.